This T cell receptor beta chain comes out of a study of blood T cell repertoires in COVID-19. Whole-study context: Sites across the United States, Italy and Spain contributed samples from acute and convalescent COVID-19. PBMCs, B-cell-depleted T cells, or T cells provided the cDNA or gDNA that made up the material.

Assay used: immunoSEQ multiplex PCR; TCRdb lists only in-frame clones, some missing. The sample records over 300,000 clones, 90% being singletons. This clone appeared a single time. CDR3 size: 15 residues. Germline assignment: CDR1 MNHEY and CDR2 SMNVEV (reference sequence). The V and J ends lost 5 bases and 4 bases respectively, with 16 bases between them. J is TRBJ2-3 and V is TRBV27; D call uncertain. The sample taken for sequencing was peripheral blood. This receptor was taken from a man in his late teens or twenties with active or convalescent COVID-19. CDR3 nucleotides: TGTGCCAGCAGTCTCCGTGGTAGTTCGGCAGATACGCAGTATTTT. It specifies CASSLRGSSADTQYF.